This TCR beta chain was captured in a study of shared clonotypes between healthy human individuals. Looking at the study overall: Three plates each covered CD4 naive and memory; CD8 naive two, CD8 memory one.

Genomic DNA from each subset was divided evenly over several immunoSEQ plates. Authors' analysis steps: ImmunoSEQ output held junction-only sequences without quality scores, so filtering differed. Libraries were prepared by immunoSEQ multiplex PCR; TCRdb keeps only in-frame clonotypes and omits some of them. The V and J calls and clone size come from that table; D and trimming were worked out from the DNA. The sample has some 2,100,000 clones; about 92% are singletons. On this clone itself: The antigen is not known.

Regarding the study as a whole: Rarefaction showed sorted-subset sequencing was incomplete despite large depth.

Naive CD8 cells, CD45RO-negative and positively selected for CCR7, excluded terminally differentiated effector memory CD45RA+ cells. V was clipped by 5 bases and J by 3 bases, with 12 bases between them. The CDR3 extends over 14 amino acids. Germline V gene lookup returns CDR1 MNHEY and CDR2 SMNVEV (reference sequence). This TCR was recovered from a man between 18 and 29 years old in good health. Some clones in this sample may be carry-over from other donors' samples. The chain has TRBV27 and TRBJ2-3; D may correspond to TRBD1 or TRBD2 (5 bases each). The sequencing input was naive CD8+ T cells from PBMCs. CDR3: CASSPQGPTDTQYF. In nucleotides, the CDR3 is TGTGCCAGCAGTCCTCAGGGACCGACAGATACGCAGTATTTT.